This TCR beta chain originates from a study of naive and memory T cell subsets. General study points: Clonotypes are single alpha or beta chains, not paired receptors.

About this clonotype itself: What it binds is unknown.

An equimolar mix of two oligonucleotides served as the beta constant-region primer for TRBC1 and TRBC2. Nested alpha and beta constant-region primers with the SP2 primer drove four PCR rounds on ligated cDNA. The cDNA 3' end received a ligated single-stranded oligonucleotide carrying the SP2 primer and a 12-nucleotide UMI. TCRdb re-called the UMI-ligation and nested PCR reads with MiXCR, one entry per CDR3 protein. The sample carries fewer than 4,500 distinct CDR3 sequences, 5.2% recorded once. The germline gives CDR1 MNHEY, CDR2 SVGAGI. The CDR3 covers 13 residues. V was pared by 5 bases and J by 5 bases, with 10 bases between. From the second PCR step, alpha and beta chains were amplified apart. Sequential positive selection took CD4 T cells first, then CD8 T cells.

The chain couples TRBV6-5 to TRBJ1-5; D may be TRBD1 (6 bases). This TCR was recovered from a human donor in good health. Material: effector memory CD8+ T cells from blood. The subset: effector memory, CD45RA- CD27-. CDR3 amino acids: CASSTGPHQPQHF. CDR3 nucleotide sequence: TGTGCCAGCAGTACAGGGCCACATCAGCCCCAGCATTTT.